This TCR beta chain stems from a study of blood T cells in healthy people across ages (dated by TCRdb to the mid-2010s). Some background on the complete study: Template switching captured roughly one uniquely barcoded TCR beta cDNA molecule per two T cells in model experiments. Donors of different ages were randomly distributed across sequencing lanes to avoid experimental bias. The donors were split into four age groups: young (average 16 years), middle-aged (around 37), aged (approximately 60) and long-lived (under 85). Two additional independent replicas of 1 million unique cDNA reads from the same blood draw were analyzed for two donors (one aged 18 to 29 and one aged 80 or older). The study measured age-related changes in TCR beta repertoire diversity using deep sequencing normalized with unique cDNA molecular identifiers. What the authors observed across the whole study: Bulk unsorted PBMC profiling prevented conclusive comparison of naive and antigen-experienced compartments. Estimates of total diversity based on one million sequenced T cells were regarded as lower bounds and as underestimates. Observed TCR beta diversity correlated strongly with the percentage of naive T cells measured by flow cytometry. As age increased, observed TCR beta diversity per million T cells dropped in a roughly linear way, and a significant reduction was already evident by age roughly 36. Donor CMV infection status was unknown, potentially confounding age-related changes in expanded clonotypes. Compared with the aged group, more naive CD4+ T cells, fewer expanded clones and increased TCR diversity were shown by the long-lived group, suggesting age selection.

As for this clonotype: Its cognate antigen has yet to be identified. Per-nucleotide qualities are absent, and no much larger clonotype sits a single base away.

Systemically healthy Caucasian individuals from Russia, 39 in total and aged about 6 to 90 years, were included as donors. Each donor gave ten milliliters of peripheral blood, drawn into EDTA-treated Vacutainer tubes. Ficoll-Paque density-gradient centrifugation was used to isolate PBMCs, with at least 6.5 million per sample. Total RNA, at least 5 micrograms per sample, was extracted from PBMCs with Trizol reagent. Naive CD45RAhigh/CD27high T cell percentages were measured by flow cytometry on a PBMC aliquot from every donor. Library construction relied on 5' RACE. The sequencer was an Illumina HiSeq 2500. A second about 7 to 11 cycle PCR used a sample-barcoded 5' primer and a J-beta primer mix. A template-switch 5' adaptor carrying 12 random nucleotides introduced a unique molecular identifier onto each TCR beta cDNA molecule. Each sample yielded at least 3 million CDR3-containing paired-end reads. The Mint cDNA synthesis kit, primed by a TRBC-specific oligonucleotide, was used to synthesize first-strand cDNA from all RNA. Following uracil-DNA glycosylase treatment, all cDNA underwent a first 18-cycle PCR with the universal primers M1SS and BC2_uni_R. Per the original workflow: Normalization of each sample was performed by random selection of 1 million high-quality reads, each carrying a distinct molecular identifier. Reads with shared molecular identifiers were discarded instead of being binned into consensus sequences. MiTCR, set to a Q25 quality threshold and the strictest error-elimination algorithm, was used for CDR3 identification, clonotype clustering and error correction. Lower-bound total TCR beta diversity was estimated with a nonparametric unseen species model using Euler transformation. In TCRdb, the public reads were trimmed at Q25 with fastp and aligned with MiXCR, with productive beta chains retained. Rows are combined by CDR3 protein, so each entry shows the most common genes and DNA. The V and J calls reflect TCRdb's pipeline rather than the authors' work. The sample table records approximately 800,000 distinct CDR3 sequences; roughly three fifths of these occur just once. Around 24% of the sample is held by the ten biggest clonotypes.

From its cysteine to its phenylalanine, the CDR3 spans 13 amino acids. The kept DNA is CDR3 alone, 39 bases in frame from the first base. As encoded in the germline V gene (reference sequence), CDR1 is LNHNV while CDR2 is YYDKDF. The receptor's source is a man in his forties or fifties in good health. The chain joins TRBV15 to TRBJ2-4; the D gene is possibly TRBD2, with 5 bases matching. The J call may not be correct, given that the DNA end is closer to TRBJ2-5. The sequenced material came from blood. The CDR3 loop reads CATPSGRGETQYF. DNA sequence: TGTGCCACCCCAAGCGGACGGGGAGAGACCCAGTACTTC.